Following are 25 T cell receptor beta chains from one sample sequenced in a study of cytomegalovirus exposure and HLA in healthy donors. Only in-frame clones appear in the TCRdb table, and some are missing; sequencing was by immunoSEQ multiplex PCR. This sample carries approximately 160,000 clones, about 82% of them seen once, and the ten largest clones take about 2%. The sequenced material came from PBMCs. These receptors were collected from a man aged 25 to 40 in good health and CMV-seropositive.

The gene calls are TRBV29-1 and TRBJ1-1; TRBD1 agrees at 9 bases. This CDR3 has 14 amino acids. The germline CDR1 and CDR2 sequences are SQVTM and ANQGSEA. With 4 bases clipped from V and 4 bases from J, the junction kept 7 bases outside the gene matches. The CDR3 sequence is CSVVGGQGSTEAFF. CDR3 nucleotides: TGCAGCGTTGTCGGGGGACAGGGAAGCACTGAAGCTTTCTTT.

This clone was detected once. The rearrangement links TRBV6-1 to TRBJ2-3, with 8 nucleotides matching TRBD2. Germline trimming cut 5 bases from V and 4 bases from J; bases unmatched to any gene: 5. Per the germline V gene, CDR1 is MNHNS and CDR2 is SASEGT. The CDR3 runs 14 residues. This CDR3 reads CASSPPGGADTQYF. As DNA, the CDR3 is TGTGCCAGCAGTCCGCCCGGGGGGGCAGATACGCAGTATTTT.

The chain couples TRBV30 to TRBJ2-1, with 8 bases identical to TRBD1. V was pared by 8 bases and J by 3 bases, with 9 bases of the junction left unmatched. CDR1 and CDR2 (germline): GTSNPN, SVGIG (reference sequence). The CDR3 has 14 amino acids. The CDR3 nucleotides are TGTGCCCTGCTCGACAGGGGCAACTACAATGAGCAGTTCTTC. The encoded protein is CALLDRGNYNEQFF.

This chain links TRBV11-2 with TRBJ2-7; 16 nucleotides match TRBD2. Germline values: CDR1 SGHAT, CDR2 FQNNGV. Trimming at V came to 5 bases and at J to 4 bases, leaving 5 bases not matched to a gene. The CDR3 has 16 residues. CDR3 sequence reads: CASSPRGLAGGYEQYF. CDR3 in DNA: TGTGCCAGCAGCCCGAGGGGACTAGCGGGGGGGTACGAGCAGTACTTC.

This clone was found a few times. The rearrangement uses TRBV7-8 and TRBJ2-7, with a tentative D call TRBD1 (7 bases). Trimming shortened V by 1 base and J by 4 bases, and 14 bases separated the two germline ends. Germline assignment: CDR1 SGHVS and CDR2 FQNEAQ. The CDR3 loop spans 15 amino acids. The DNA for the CDR3 is TGTGCCAGCAGCTTAGGGTCAGGGGGGTGGTACGAGCAGTACTTC. Protein sequence: CASSLGSGGWYEQYF.

V is TRBV7-2 and J is TRBJ2-5; the match to TRBD2 covers 12 bases. Trimming cost V 2 bases and J 1 base; bases outside gene matches: 2. Looked up from germline, CDR1 is SGHTA and CDR2 is FQGNSA. The CDR3 spans 16 residues. CDR3 DNA: TGTGCCAGCAGCTTACGACTAGCGGGGGCCCAAGAGACCCAGTACTTC. As protein: CASSLRLAGAQETQYF. The variable domain in full, with the rest retrieved from reference TRBV7-2 and TRBJ2-5, is GAGVSQSPSNKVTEKGKDVELRCDPISGHTALYWYRQSLGQGLEFLIYFQGNSAPDKSGLPSDRFSAERTGGSVSTLTIQRTQQEDSAVYLCASSLRLAGAQETQYFGPGTRLLVL.

The V and J genes are TRBV4-1 and TRBJ1-6, with 8 positions matching TRBD1. V lost 0 bases and J lost 7; bases outside the gene matches: 2. The CDR3 runs 15 residues. The germline gives CDR1 MGHRA, CDR2 YSYEKL. The chain's CDR3 is CASSQDYRGNSPLHF. The CDR3 DNA follows: TGCGCCAGCAGCCAAGATTACAGGGGGAATTCACCCCTCCACTTT.

The chain uses TRBV10-2 and TRBJ1-2; TRBD1 might be the D (5 bases). The CDR3 is made up of 15 amino acids. Trimming removed 4 bases from V and 7 bases from J, with 19 bases in between. Germline CDR1 reads WSHSY; CDR2 reads SAAADI. CDR3 region: CASSGTGGIVSGYTF. The CDR3 DNA follows: TGCGCCAGCAGTGGGACGGGGGGGATAGTGTCTGGCTACACCTTC.

This chain joins TRBV9 and TRBJ1-3; D is unclear. The CDR3 sequence is 16 residues long. Deletions cut 0 bases from V and 2 bases from J, with 12 bases between. Germline CDR1 is SGDLS and CDR2 is YYNGEE. The CDR3 protein is CASSVGSEGAGNTIYF. CDR3 sequence (DNA): TGTGCCAGCAGCGTAGGTTCCGAAGGAGCTGGAAACACCATATATTTT.

The rearrangement joins TRBV7-9 to TRBJ2-7; 12 nucleotides align to TRBD1. The V gene end was trimmed by 3 bases and the J gene end by 4 bases; junction bases not matched to a gene: 7. This CDR3 comprises 16 residues. Germline V gene sequence: CDR1 SEHNR, CDR2 FQNEAQ (reference sequence). CDR3 in DNA: TGTGCCAGCAGCTTGCCGGGGACAGGGGGCTTATACGAGCAGTACTTC. Translation gives CASSLPGTGGLYEQYF.

The chain has TRBV5-1 and TRBJ1-3; no firm D call. This CDR3 comprises 17 residues. Germline V CDR1 and CDR2: SGHRS, YFSETQ. Trimming removed 0 bases from V and 0 bases from J, with 13 bases in between. Here the CDR3 reads CASSLAGNAGSGNTIYF. CDR3 nucleotide sequence: TGCGCCAGCAGCTTGGCCGGGAACGCGGGCTCTGGAAACACCATATATTTT.

The J gene is TRBJ2-7, the V gene TRBV5-4, with 9 bases fitting TRBD1. V lost 4 bases to trimming and J lost 4 bases; unmatched junction nucleotides: 9. From germline, CDR1 is SGHNT and CDR2 YYREEE (reference sequence). The CDR3 totals 15 residues. The CDR3 DNA sequence: TGTGCCAGCAGCCCCGGACAGGGGCTAATATACGAGCAGTACTTC. Translated: CASSPGQGLIYEQYF. The full variable domain, its missing parts supplied by reference TRBV5-4 and TRBJ2-7, is ETGVTQSPTHLIKTRGQQVTLRCSSQSGHNTVSWYQQALGQGPQFIFQYYREEENGRGNFPPRFSGLQFPNYSSELNVNALELDDSALYLCASSPGQGLIYEQYFGPGTRLTVT.

V is TRBV27 and J is TRBJ2-5, with 12 nucleotides matching TRBD2. The CDR3 is 16 residues long. Per the germline V gene, CDR1 is MNHEY and CDR2 is SMNVEV (reference sequence). Trimming cost V 3 bases and J 11 bases; bases outside gene matches: 13. CDR3 DNA: TGTGCCAGCAGTTTGTTCAGGGGGCTAGCGGGGGGGCAGCAGTACTTC. The encoded protein is CASSLFRGLAGGQQYF.

The chain combines TRBV5-6 with TRBJ2-7, with D perhaps matching TRBD2 (7 bases). The CDR3 loop spans 16 amino acids. The V and J ends lost 4 bases and 7 bases respectively, with 24 bases between them. Germline V gives CDR1 SGHDT, CDR2 YYEEEE. The CDR3 sequence is CASSRPLAGAAGEQYF. The CDR3 bases are TGTGCCAGCAGCCGACCGCTGGCGGGGGCCGCGGGTGAGCAGTACTTC. The variable domain in full, with the rest retrieved from reference TRBV5-6 and TRBJ2-7, is DAGVTQSPTHLIKTRGQQVTLRCSPKSGHDTVSWYQQALGQGPQFIFQYYEEEERQRGNFPDRFSGHQFPNYSSELNVNALLLGDSALYLCASSRPLAGAAGEQYFGPGTRLTVT.

The V call is TRBV18, the J call TRBJ1-6; D unresolved. V lost 3 bases to trimming and J lost 8 bases, with 11 bases between them. The CDR3 is made up of 14 amino acids. Looked up from germline, CDR1 is KGHSH and CDR2 is LQKENI. The chain's CDR3 is CASSPGVQDSPLHF. CDR3 sequence (DNA): TGTGCCAGCTCACCGGGAGTTCAGGATTCACCCCTCCACTTT.

J is TRBJ1-1 and V is TRBV27; 7 bases align to TRBD1. Looked up from germline, CDR1 is MNHEY and CDR2 is SMNVEV (reference sequence). This CDR3 has 15 residues. Losses at the gene ends were 3 bases for V and 6 bases for J; bases not matched to a gene: 10. CDR3 sequence (DNA): TGTGCCAGCAGTTTTTCCGGGACAGCAAGTTCTGAAGCTTTCTTT. Translation: CASSFSGTASSEAFF.

The chain recombines TRBV11-2 with TRBJ2-1, with 15 nucleotides matching TRBD2. Germline CDR1 reads SGHAT; CDR2 reads FQNNGV. The CDR3 runs 15 residues. Germline trimming cut 4 bases from V and 8 bases from J; bases unmatched to any gene: 3. The CDR3 here is CASSYRTSGGDEQFF. The CDR3 nucleotides read TGTGCCAGCAGCTATCGGACTAGCGGGGGGGATGAGCAGTTCTTC.

This clone was seen more than once but under ten times. The rearrangement links TRBV5-4 to TRBJ2-7; D unclear. The germline CDR1 and CDR2 sequences are SGHNT and YYREEE (reference sequence). The CDR3 extends over 13 amino acids. V was clipped by 5 bases and J by 2 bases, with 11 bases between them. CDR3 residues: CASSPAWPYEQYF. The DNA for the CDR3 is TGTGCCAGCAGTCCCGCCTGGCCCTACGAGCAGTACTTC.

The chain is built from TRBV27 and TRBJ2-1; D is possibly TRBD1 (5 bases). Germline V gene sequence: CDR1 MNHEY, CDR2 SMNVEV (reference sequence). The ends were cut back, 2 bases at V and 8 bases at J, with 7 bases in the middle. The CDR3 has 12 residues. The CDR3 DNA sequence: TGTGCCAGCAGTTTAAAGGGGCATGAGCAGTTCTTC. Amino acids: CASSLKGHEQFF.

The chain carries TRBV9 and TRBJ2-6; the D gene is possibly TRBD1 (6 bases). Germline V lookup: CDR1 SGDLS, CDR2 YYNGEE. With 5 bases removed from V and 3 bases from J, the gap between germline ends came to 12 bases. The CDR3 is 15 amino acids. The CDR3 DNA follows: TGTGCCAGCAGTCAGGGGAGTTTTGGGGCCAACGTCCTGACTTTC. It codes for CASSQGSFGANVLTF.

This sequence joins TRBV7-8 and TRBJ1-2; the D gene is possibly TRBD1 (5 bases). CDR3 size: 17 residues. Germline loops: CDR1 SGHVS, CDR2 FQNEAQ. The V and J ends lost 0 bases and 3 bases respectively, with 17 bases between them. The CDR3 loop reads CASSLAWGGAQDYGYTF. CDR3 DNA: TGTGCCAGCAGCTTAGCCTGGGGAGGGGCGCAGGACTATGGCTACACCTTC.

The V gene is TRBV7-9, the J gene TRBJ2-7, with TRBD2 matching over 8 bases. From germline, CDR1 is SEHNR and CDR2 FQNEAQ (reference sequence). Trimming cost V 5 bases and J 0 bases; bases outside gene matches: 6. This CDR3 has 15 residues. CDR3 sequence: CASSPSAGGSYEQYF. DNA for the CDR3: TGTGCCAGCAGCCCCAGCGCGGGGGGCTCCTACGAGCAGTACTTC.

V is TRBV2 and J is TRBJ1-5; 7 bases map to TRBD1. Trimming took 6 bases from V and 2 from J; bases not matched to a gene: 7. The germline V gene has CDR1 SNHLY and CDR2 FYNNEI. The CDR3 has 15 residues. The CDR3, as DNA: TGTGCCAGCAGCGCTGACAGGGTGGGCAATCAGCCCCAGCATTTT. It specifies CASSADRVGNQPQHF.

This chain joins TRBV12-5 and TRBJ2-7; tentative D call: TRBD2 (5 bases). The CDR3 is 17 residues long. Germline values: CDR1 LGHNT, CDR2 FRNRAP. V lost 0 bases and J lost 0, with 15 bases in between. The DNA of the CDR3 is TGTGCTAGTGGTTTGGTACGGAGAGGACTCGGCTCCTACGAGCAGTACTTC. This encodes CASGLVRRGLGSYEQYF.

In regard to this clone: At one end the junction does not follow the germline gene, possibly because of a read error. This CDR3 is CASSALTSGGTPLF. The CDR3 DNA reads as TGTGCCAGCAGCGCCCTAACTAGCGGGGGGACACCGCTCTTC. The chain joins TRBV7-2 to TRBJ2-7; 12 positions match TRBD2. This CDR3 spans 14 amino acids. Germline assignment: CDR1 SGHTA and CDR2 FQGNSA. Combining the CDR3 with reference TRBV7-2 and TRBJ2-7 gives the whole variable domain GAGVSQSPSNKVTEKGKDVELRCDPISGHTALYWYRQSLGQGLEFLIYFQGNSAPDKSGLPSDRFSAERTGGSVSTLTIQRTQQEDSAVYLCASSALTSGGTPLFGPGTRLTVT.